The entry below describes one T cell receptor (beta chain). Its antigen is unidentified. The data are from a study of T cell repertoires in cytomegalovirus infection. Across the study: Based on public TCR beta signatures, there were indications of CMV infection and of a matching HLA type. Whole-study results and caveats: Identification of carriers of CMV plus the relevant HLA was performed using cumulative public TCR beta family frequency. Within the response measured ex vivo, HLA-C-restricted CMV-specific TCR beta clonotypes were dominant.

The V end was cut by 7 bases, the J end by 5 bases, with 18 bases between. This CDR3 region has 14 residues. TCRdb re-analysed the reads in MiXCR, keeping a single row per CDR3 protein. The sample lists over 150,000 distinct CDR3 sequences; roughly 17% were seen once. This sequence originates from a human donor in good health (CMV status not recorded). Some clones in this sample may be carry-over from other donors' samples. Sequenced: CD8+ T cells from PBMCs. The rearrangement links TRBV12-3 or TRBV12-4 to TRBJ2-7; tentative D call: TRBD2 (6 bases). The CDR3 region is CASTVGGTSHEQYF. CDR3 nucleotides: TGTGCCAGCACCGTCGGCGGGACTTCCCACGAGCAGTACTTC.